This TCR beta chain is drawn from a study of regulatory T cells in long-lasting Graves disease. Building of the TCR beta libraries involved iRepertoire HTBI primers and Arm-PCR of CDR3 regions. Each CDR3 protein gets one entry after TCRdb re-called the multiplex PCR reads with MiXCR. This table holds some 340,000 distinct CDR3 sequences, approximately 25% found once. Time point: persistent/refractory GD, antithyroid drugs over 5 years with positive TRAb. Scientists built the TCR library using RNA that was extracted from PBMCs. CDR1 is LNHDA, CDR2 SQIVND, per germline (reference sequence). The CDR3 has 13 amino acids. V was cut by 2 bases and J by 1 base, with 3 bases left in between.

V and J are TRBV19 and TRBJ1-5; D is unresolved. The clonotype was recovered from a middle-aged woman with Graves disease. The sequencing used peripheral blood mononuclear cells (PBMCs), collected when the disease was refractory, from a patient treated with antithyroid drugs. The CDR3 region is CASSIPSNQPQHF. Here the CDR3 DNA reads TGTGCCAGTAGTATACCAAGCAATCAGCCCCAGCATTTT.